This record covers a single T cell receptor beta chain. Its antigen is unidentified. The data stem from a study of T-cell reconstitution after alpha-beta-depleted transplantation in children. Study results and limitations: T-cell numbers and diversity, one year after transplant, stemmed largely from T cells that were newly produced. High day-60 TCRbeta diversity in some patients came from surviving recipient T cells and thymic progenitors. As was reported, about two months after transplant, alpha-beta T cells came from several hundred expanded graft clones.

As it was prepared, the TCRbeta library received unique molecular identifiers. MiXCR, applied by TCRdb to the PCR reads, yields one record per CDR3 protein. The table shows fewer than 550,000 distinct CDR3 sequences, with 9.5% to 12% occurring only once. This CDR3 region has 17 residues. Germline CDR1 SGHNT, CDR2 YENEEA. V was clipped by 4 bases and J by 3 bases; unmatched bases: 12. The sequence came from a female patient under 10 years old who had a stem cell transplant for aplastic anemia, so the T cells may come from the graft donor. The source was PBMCs, mostly from graft donor cells, collected 180 days after TCRalphabeta/CD19-depleted stem cell transplant. This chain links TRBV11-3 with TRBJ2-1; 7 positions match TRBD2. The CDR3 region has the DNA TGTGCCAGCAGCTCCCGGGGGACCCAGCGGGGCTACAATGAGCAGTTCTTC. Translating it yields CASSSRGTQRGYNEQFF.